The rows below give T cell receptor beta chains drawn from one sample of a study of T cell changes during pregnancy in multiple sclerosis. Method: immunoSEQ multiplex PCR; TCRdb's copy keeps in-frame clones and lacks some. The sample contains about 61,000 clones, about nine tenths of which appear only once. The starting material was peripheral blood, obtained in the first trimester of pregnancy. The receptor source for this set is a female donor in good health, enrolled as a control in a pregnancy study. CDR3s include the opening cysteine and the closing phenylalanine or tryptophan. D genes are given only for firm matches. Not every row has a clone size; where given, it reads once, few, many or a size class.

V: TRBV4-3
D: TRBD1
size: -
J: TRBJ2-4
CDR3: CASSLGTGDDKNIQYF
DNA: TGCGCCAGCAGCCTTGGGACAGGGGATGACAAAAACATTCAGTACTTC

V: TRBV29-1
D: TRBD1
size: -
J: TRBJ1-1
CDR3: CSVQHATPGQLNTEAFF
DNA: TGCAGCGTACAACATGCCACCCCGGGACAGCTGAACACTGAAGCTTTCTTT

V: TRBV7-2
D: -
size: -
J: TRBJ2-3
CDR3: CASSLMTSYTDTQYF
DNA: TGTGCCAGCAGCTTAATGACAAGTTACACAGATACGCAGTATTTT

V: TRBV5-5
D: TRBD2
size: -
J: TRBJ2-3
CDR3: CASSFSGGPDTQYF
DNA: TGTGCCAGCAGCTTCAGCGGGGGACCAGATACGCAGTATTTT

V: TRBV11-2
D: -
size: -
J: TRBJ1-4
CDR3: CASSLGPSWEKVFF
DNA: TGTGCCAGCAGCTTAGGGCCTAGCTGGGAGAAGGTGTTTTTT

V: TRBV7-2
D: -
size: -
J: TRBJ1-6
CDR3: CASSSQGGVMNSPLHF
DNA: TGTGCCAGCAGCTCGCAAGGAGGGGTGATGAATTCACCCCTCCACTTT

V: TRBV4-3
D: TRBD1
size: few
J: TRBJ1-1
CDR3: CASSQDRGTEAFF
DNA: TGCGCCAGCAGCCAGGACAGGGGGACTGAAGCTTTCTTT

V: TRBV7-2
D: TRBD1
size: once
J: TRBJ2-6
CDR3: CASSSQGALSGANVLTF
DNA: TGTGCCAGCAGCTCACAGGGGGCGCTTAGTGGGGCCAACGTCCTGACTTTC

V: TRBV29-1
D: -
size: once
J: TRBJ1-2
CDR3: CSVAAGNYGYTF
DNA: TGCAGCGTTGCGGCAGGCAACTATGGCTACACCTTC

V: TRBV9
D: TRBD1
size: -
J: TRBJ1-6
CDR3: CASSADRGPNSPLHF
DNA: TGTGCCAGCAGCGCGGACAGGGGGCCTAATTCACCCCTCCACTTT

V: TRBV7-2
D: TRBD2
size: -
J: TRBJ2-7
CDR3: CASSLSFRGGLYEQYF
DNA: TGTGCCAGCAGCTTATCCTTTCGCGGGGGACTATACGAGCAGTACTTC

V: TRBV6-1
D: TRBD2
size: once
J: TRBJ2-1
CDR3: CASSEEGLENNEQFF
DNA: TGTGCCAGCAGTGAAGAGGGACTAGAGAACAATGAGCAGTTCTTC

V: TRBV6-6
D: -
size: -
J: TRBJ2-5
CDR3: CASSFPQETQYF
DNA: TGTGCCAGCAGTTTCCCTCAGGAGACCCAGTACTTC

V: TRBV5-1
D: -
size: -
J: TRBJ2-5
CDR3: CASSPGTFETQYF
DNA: TGCGCCAGCAGCCCTGGGACTTTTGAGACCCAGTACTTC

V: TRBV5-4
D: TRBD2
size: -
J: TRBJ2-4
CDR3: CASSLAPSGGASAKNIQYF
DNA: TGTGCCAGCAGCTTGGCCCCCAGCGGGGGGGCGAGCGCCAAAAACATTCAGTACTTC

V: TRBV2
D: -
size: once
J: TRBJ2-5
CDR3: CASSRTGGQETQYF
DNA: TGTGCCAGCAGTCGGACAGGAGGGCAAGAGACCCAGTACTTC

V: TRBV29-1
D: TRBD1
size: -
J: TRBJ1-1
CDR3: CSVDRGQTEAFF
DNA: TGCAGCGTGGACAGGGGGCAAACTGAAGCTTTCTTT

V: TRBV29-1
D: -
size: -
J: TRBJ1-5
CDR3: CSVGEQTNQPQHF
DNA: TGCAGCGTTGGGGAGCAGACGAATCAGCCCCAGCATTTT

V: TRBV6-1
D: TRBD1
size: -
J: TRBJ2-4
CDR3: CASRVLGQGENIQYF
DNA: TGTGCCAGCAGAGTTTTGGGACAGGGAGAAAACATTCAGTACTTC

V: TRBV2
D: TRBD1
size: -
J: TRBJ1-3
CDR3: CASRDRVNGNTIYF
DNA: TGTGCCAGCAGGGACAGGGTTAATGGAAACACCATATATTTT

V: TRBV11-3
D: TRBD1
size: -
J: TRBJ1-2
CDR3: CASSSGQDLFGYTF
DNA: TGTGCCAGCAGCTCCGGACAGGACCTGTTTGGCTACACCTTC

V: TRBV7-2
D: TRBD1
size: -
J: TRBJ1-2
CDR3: CASSQARGQGARGYTF
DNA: TGTGCCAGCAGCCAAGCTAGGGGACAGGGGGCTAGGGGCTACACCTTC

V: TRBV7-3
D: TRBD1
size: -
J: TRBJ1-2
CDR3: CASSPHGPGTGYGYTF
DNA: TGTGCCAGCAGCCCACATGGTCCCGGGACAGGGTATGGCTACACCTTC

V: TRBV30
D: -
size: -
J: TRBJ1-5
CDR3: CAWRIQGGNQPQHF
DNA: TGTGCCTGGCGAATTCAAGGGGGCAATCAGCCCCAGCATTTT

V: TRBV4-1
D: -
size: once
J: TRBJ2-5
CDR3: CASSQGSTQETQYF
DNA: TGCGCCAGCAGCCAAGGGAGTACCCAAGAGACCCAGTACTTC

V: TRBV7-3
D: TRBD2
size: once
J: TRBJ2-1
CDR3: CASSLSGGYSYNEQFF
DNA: TGTGCCAGCAGCCTCTCCGGGGGGTACTCCTACAATGAGCAGTTCTTC

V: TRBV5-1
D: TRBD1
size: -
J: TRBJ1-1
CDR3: CASSRTPGQGAMNTEAFF
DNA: TGCGCCAGCAGCCGGACCCCCGGACAGGGGGCCATGAACACTGAAGCTTTCTTT

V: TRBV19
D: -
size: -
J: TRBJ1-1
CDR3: CASQNRVLNTEAFF
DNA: TGTGCCAGTCAGAACAGGGTATTGAACACTGAAGCTTTCTTT

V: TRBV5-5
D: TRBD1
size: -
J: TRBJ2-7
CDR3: CASSGRDRGFYEQYF
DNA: TGTGCCAGCAGCGGCCGGGACAGGGGATTCTACGAGCAGTACTTC

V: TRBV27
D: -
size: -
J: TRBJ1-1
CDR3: CASSSLRVNTEAFF
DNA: TGTGCCAGCAGTTCACTCAGGGTGAACACTGAAGCTTTCTTT

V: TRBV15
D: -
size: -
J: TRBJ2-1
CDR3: CATSRDPNNEQFF
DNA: TGTGCCACCAGCAGAGATCCAAACAATGAGCAGTTCTTC

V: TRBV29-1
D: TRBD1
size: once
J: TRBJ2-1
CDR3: CSVAGQGLYNEQFF
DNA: TGCAGCGTTGCAGGACAGGGATTGTACAATGAGCAGTTCTTC

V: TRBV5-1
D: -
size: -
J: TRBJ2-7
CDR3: CASSGLQGPVDEQYF
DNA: TGCGCCAGCAGCGGTCTCCAGGGCCCCGTTGACGAGCAGTACTTC

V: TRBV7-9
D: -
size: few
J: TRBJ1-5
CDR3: CASSFDTGRNQPQHF
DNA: TGTGCCAGCAGCTTCGACACAGGACGGAATCAGCCCCAGCATTTT

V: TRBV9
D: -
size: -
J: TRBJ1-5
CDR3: CASSAKGMNQPQHF
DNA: TGTGCCAGCAGCGCGAAGGGGATGAATCAGCCCCAGCATTTT

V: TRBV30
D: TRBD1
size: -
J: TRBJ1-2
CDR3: CAWSPPGQGASYTF
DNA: TGTGCCTGGAGTCCCCCCGGACAGGGGGCCAGCTACACCTTC

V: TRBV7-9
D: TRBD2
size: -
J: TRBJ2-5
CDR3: CASSWTSGGPPGEAQYF
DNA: TGTGCCAGCAGCTGGACTAGCGGGGGTCCCCCTGGGGAGGCCCAGTACTTC

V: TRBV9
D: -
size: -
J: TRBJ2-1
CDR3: CASSLRAGKIPRFNEQFF
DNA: TGTGCCAGCAGCCTAAGGGCGGGGAAGATCCCCCGGTTCAATGAGCAGTTCTTC

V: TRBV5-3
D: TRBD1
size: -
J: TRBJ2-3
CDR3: CARDRESDTQYF
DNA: TGTGCCAGAGACAGGGAGTCAGATACGCAGTATTTT

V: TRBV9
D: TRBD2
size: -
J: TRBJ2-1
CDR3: CASAPLAGLHYEQFF
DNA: TGTGCCAGCGCCCCCCTAGCGGGCCTCCATTATGAGCAGTTCTTC

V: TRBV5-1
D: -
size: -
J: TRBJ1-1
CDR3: CASSLDPGNTEAFF
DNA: TGCGCCAGCAGCTTGGATCCGGGTAACACTGAAGCTTTCTTT

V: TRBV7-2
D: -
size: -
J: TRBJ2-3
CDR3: CASSPHSGTNSDTQYF
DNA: TGTGCCAGCAGCCCACATAGCGGAACAAACTCAGATACGCAGTATTTT

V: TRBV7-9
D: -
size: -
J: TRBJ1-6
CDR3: CASSLSDGSYNSPLHF
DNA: TGTGCCAGCAGCTTAAGCGACGGGTCCTATAATTCACCCCTCCACTTT

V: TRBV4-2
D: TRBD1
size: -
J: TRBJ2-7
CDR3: CASSQNRGFYEQYF
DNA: TGTGCCAGCAGCCAAAACAGGGGGTTCTACGAGCAGTACTTC

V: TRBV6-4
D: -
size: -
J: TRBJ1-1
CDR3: CASSDGAGEAFF
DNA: TGTGCCAGCAGTGACGGGGCAGGCGAAGCTTTCTTT

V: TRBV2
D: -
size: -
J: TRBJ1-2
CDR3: CASSRTENGYTF
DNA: TGTGCCAGCAGTCGGACAGAAAATGGCTACACCTTC

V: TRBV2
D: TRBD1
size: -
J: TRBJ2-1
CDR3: CASSVRDRAYNEQFF
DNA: TGTGCCAGCAGTGTCCGGGACAGGGCCTACAATGAGCAGTTCTTC

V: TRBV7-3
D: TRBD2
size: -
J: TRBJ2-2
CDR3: CASSAGLAGGAGELFF
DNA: TGTGCCAGCAGCGCGGGACTAGCGGGGGGGGCCGGGGAGCTGTTTTTT

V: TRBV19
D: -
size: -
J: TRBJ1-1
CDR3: CASSTPWRGRGTEAFF
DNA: TGTGCCAGTAGTACCCCATGGCGGGGGCGAGGAACTGAAGCTTTCTTT

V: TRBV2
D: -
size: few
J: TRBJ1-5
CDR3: CASSERGYQPQHF
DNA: TGTGCCAGCAGTGAAAGGGGCTATCAGCCCCAGCATTTT

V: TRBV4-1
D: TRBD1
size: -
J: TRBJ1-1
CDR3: CASSSGQGLNTEAFF
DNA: TGCGCCAGCAGCTCGGGACAGGGACTGAACACTGAAGCTTTCTTT

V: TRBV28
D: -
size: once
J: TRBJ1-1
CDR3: CASSLGGGAWTEAFF
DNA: TGTGCCAGCAGTTTAGGAGGGGGGGCTTGGACTGAAGCTTTCTTT

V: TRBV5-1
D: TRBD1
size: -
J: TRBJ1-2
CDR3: CASSLSGDRYGYTF
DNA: TGCGCCAGCAGCTTGTCAGGGGACAGATATGGCTACACCTTC

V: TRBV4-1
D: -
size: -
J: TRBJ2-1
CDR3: CASSHGGGTGAYNEQFF
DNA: TGCGCCAGCAGCCATGGGGGGGGGACAGGAGCCTACAATGAGCAGTTCTTC

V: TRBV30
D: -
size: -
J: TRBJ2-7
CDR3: CAWSKRGDEQYF
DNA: TGTGCCTGGAGTAAGCGCGGGGACGAGCAGTACTTC

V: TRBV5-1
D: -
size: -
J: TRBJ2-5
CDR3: CASKAGETQYF
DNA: TGCGCCAGCAAAGCGGGAGAGACCCAGTACTTC

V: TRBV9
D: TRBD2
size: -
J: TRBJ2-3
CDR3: CASSVSGGTDTQYF
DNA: TGTGCCAGCAGCGTTAGCGGGGGGACAGATACGCAGTATTTT

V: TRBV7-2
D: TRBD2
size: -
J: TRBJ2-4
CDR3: CASSLVAVARGYTNIQYF
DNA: TGTGCCAGCAGCTTAGTGGCCGTAGCGCGGGGGTACACAAACATTCAGTACTTC